These T cell receptor beta chains were read from a single sample in a study of T cell repertoires in cytomegalovirus infection. TCRdb reanalysed the reads using MiXCR and keeps one entry per CDR3 protein. In the table there are about 900,000 distinct CDR3 sequences, more than 25% of which are singletons. For these receptors, no antigen is known. The sample in question was cultured CD8+ T cells from PBMCs, obtained from culture after CMV antigen stimulation. The receptors derive from a human donor in good health (CMV status not recorded). Some clones in this sample may be carry-over from other donors' samples. The CDR3 runs from the conserved cysteine through the conserved F or W. D genes are given only for firm matches. Where a row states a size, it is once, few, many or the class of an expanded clone; other rows omit it.

J gene	clone size	D gene	V gene	CDR3 protein	CDR3 DNA
TRBJ2-3	few	TRBD1	TRBV11-2	CASSFLIRDSGTDTQYF	TGTGCCAGCAGCTTTTTAATTCGGGACAGTGGCACAGATACGCAGTATTTT
TRBJ1-5	few	TRBD1	TRBV6-6	CASSTPWTGNSNQPQHF	TGTGCCAGCAGCACCCCCTGGACAGGGAATAGCAATCAGCCCCAGCATTTT
TRBJ2-7	.	.	TRBV13	CASSSDQYEQYF	TGTGCCAGCAGCTCGGACCAATACGAGCAGTACTTC
TRBJ2-1	.	.	TRBV12-3/TRBV12-4	CAGSFSPNNEQFF	TGTGCGGGGTCTTTCTCCCCCAACAATGAGCAGTTCTTC
TRBJ2-3	few	.	TRBV27	CASSRGAGTRDTQYF	TGTGCCAGCAGCCGAGGGGCGGGGACGCGAGATACGCAGTATTTT
TRBJ2-7	.	.	TRBV6-6	CASSPSSRGHEQYF	TGTGCCAGCAGTCCCTCGTCCAGGGGCCACGAGCAGTACTTC
TRBJ1-2	few	TRBD1	TRBV12-5	CASGLGRTGINYGYTF	TGTGCTAGTGGTTTGGGGAGGACAGGGATTAACTATGGCTACACCTTC
TRBJ2-1	few	.	TRBV7-9	CASSPAVSSYNEQFF	TGTGCCAGCAGCCCTGCAGTTAGCTCCTACAATGAGCAGTTCTTC
TRBJ1-4	.	TRBD1	TRBV19	CASRDRPYEKLFF	TGTGCCAGCAGGGACAGGCCTTATGAAAAACTGTTTTTT
TRBJ2-5	many	.	TRBV7-2	CASSLDRGAQETQYF	TGTGCCAGCAGCTTAGATCGGGGGGCCCAAGAGACCCAGTACTTC
TRBJ1-5	.	.	TRBV28	CASSHYFLNQPQHF	TGTGCCAGCAGTCACTATTTCTTAAATCAGCCCCAGCATTTT
TRBJ1-2	.	.	TRBV7-9	CASSSPPRQSNYGYTF	TGTGCCAGCAGCTCTCCCCCTCGGCAGAGTAACTATGGCTACACCTTC
TRBJ2-1	few	.	TRBV10-3	CAISRGPEVRENEQFF	TGTGCCATCAGTCGGGGGCCCGAAGTAAGGGAAAATGAGCAGTTCTTC
TRBJ2-1	few	.	TRBV4-3	CASSQEVLGYNEQFF	TGCGCCAGCAGCCAAGAGGTACTAGGGTACAATGAGCAGTTCTTC
TRBJ1-5	.	.	TRBV6-2/TRBV6-3	CASSDSQEAGNQPQHF	TGTGCCAGCAGCGACTCCCAGGAGGCCGGCAATCAGCCCCAGCATTTT
TRBJ2-3	many	.	TRBV7-6	CASSLGPGGLKPTDTQYF	TGTGCCAGCAGCTTAGGCCCCGGGGGCTTAAAACCCACAGATACGCAGTATTTT
TRBJ1-1	few	.	TRBV7-8	CASSFVYNTEAFF	TGTGCCAGCAGCTTCGTATATAACACTGAAGCTTTCTTT
TRBJ2-2	few	.	TRBV10-3	CAMRQDPANTGELFF	TGTGCCATGAGACAGGATCCCGCGAACACCGGGGAGCTGTTTTTT
TRBJ1-1	many	.	TRBV6-2/TRBV6-3	CASSWGDTEAFF	TGTGCCAGCAGTTGGGGCGACACTGAAGCTTTCTTT
TRBJ1-1	.	.	TRBV7-9	CASSLVPGVDTEAFF	TGTGCCAGCAGCTTAGTTCCGGGGGTAGACACTGAAGCTTTCTTT
TRBJ1-1	few	.	TRBV7-9	CASSLSGVMNTEAFF	TGTGCCAGCAGTCTTTCAGGGGTAATGAACACTGAAGCTTTCTTT
TRBJ1-1	many	.	TRBV10-1	CASSDSLMDTEAFF	TGCGCCAGCAGTGACTCGTTAATGGACACTGAAGCTTTCTTT
TRBJ2-5	.	TRBD2	TRBV28	CASKLRGTIKETQYF	TGTGCCAGCAAACTCCGGGGGACTATAAAAGAGACCCAGTACTTC
TRBJ2-5	.	.	TRBV27	CASSFGPLLAKETQYF	TGTGCCAGCAGTTTTGGCCCCCTACTAGCTAAAGAGACCCAGTACTTC
TRBJ2-7	.	TRBD1	TRBV19	CASSGTGRSGDGYEQYF	TGTGCCAGTTCCGGGACAGGGAGGTCGGGGGACGGCTACGAGCAGTACTTC
TRBJ2-3	.	.	TRBV11-2	CASSKTVRYTDTQYF	TGTGCCAGCAGCAAGACAGTTCGTTACACAGATACGCAGTATTTT
TRBJ2-1	few	TRBD1	TRBV5-5	CASSSGTGSMDEQFF	TGTGCCAGCAGCTCCGGGACAGGGAGTATGGATGAGCAGTTCTTC
TRBJ1-6	few	.	TRBV7-6	CASSLARSRGYNSPLHF	TGTGCCAGCAGCTTAGCCAGATCCAGGGGCTACAATTCACCCCTCCACTTT
TRBJ1-2	.	.	TRBV6-2/TRBV6-3	CASSYLRRGDYGYTF	TGTGCCAGCAGTTACCTACGAAGAGGGGACTATGGCTACACCTTC
TRBJ1-2	.	.	TRBV6-5	CASSYSPLMGYTF	TGTGCCAGCAGTTACAGTCCCCTGATGGGCTACACCTTC
TRBJ1-2	few	.	TRBV5-6	CASNTGAGAIGYTF	TGTGCCAGCAATACCGGAGCAGGGGCCATTGGCTACACCTTC
TRBJ2-5	.	TRBD2	TRBV7-9	CASSPGGMGTQYF	TGTGCCAGCAGCCCGGGGGGGATGGGGACCCAGTACTTC
TRBJ2-5	.	.	TRBV4-1	CASSQANWETQYF	TGCGCCAGCAGCCAAGCAAATTGGGAGACCCAGTACTTC
TRBJ2-7	.	TRBD1	TRBV10-3	CAIRVSGQRSLNSYEQYF	TGTGCCATCAGAGTATCGGGACAGCGTTCTCTGAACTCCTACGAGCAGTACTTC
TRBJ2-3	once	.	TRBV10-3	CAISEAQRQDTQYF	TGTGCCATCAGTGAGGCCCAGAGGCAAGATACGCAGTATTTT
TRBJ1-2	.	.	TRBV5-6	CASSLVERGFKSGYTF	TGTGCCAGCAGCTTGGTCGAGCGGGGTTTCAAATCTGGCTACACCTTC
TRBJ1-2	.	.	TRBV4-2	CASSQDTDLIYGYTF	TGTGCCAGCAGCCAAGACACGGACTTAATCTATGGCTACACCTTC
TRBJ2-1	.	.	TRBV6-1	CASTDREAYNEQFF	TGTGCCAGCACTGACAGGGAGGCCTACAATGAGCAGTTCTTC
TRBJ2-1	many	.	TRBV7-2	CASSLESYNEQFF	TGTGCCAGCAGCTTGGAGTCCTACAATGAGCAGTTCTTC
TRBJ1-1	few	.	TRBV14	CASSQSQIEAFF	TGTGCCAGCAGCCAATCCCAAATTGAAGCTTTCTTT
TRBJ1-1	few	.	TRBV6-5	CASSYSIPRMNTEAFF	TGTGCCAGCAGTTACTCGATACCAAGAATGAACACTGAAGCTTTCTTT
TRBJ1-5	.	.	TRBV24-1	CATSDWDQPQHF	TGTGCCACCAGTGATTGGGATCAGCCCCAGCATTTT
TRBJ2-1	.	TRBD2	TRBV5-4	CASSSPGTTTHNEQFF	TGTGCCAGCAGCTCGCCCGGGACTACTACTCACAATGAGCAGTTCTTC
TRBJ1-1	few	TRBD1	TRBV10-3	CAISEDRATAFF	TGTGCCATCAGTGAGGACAGGGCGACAGCTTTCTTT
TRBJ1-2	.	TRBD1	TRBV14	CASSQGQRPHLLNYGYTF	TGTGCCAGCAGCCAGGGACAGCGTCCACACTTGTTGAACTATGGCTACACCTTC
TRBJ1-5	many	.	TRBV7-6	CASSSGGGRQPQHF	TGTGCCAGCAGTTCGGGGGGGGGCCGGCAGCCCCAGCATTTT
TRBJ2-3	few	.	TRBV15	CATSRVPPGVTDTQYF	TGTGCCACCAGCAGAGTTCCACCAGGGGTGACAGATACGCAGTATTTT
TRBJ1-1	.	TRBD1	TRBV6-5	CASGQGIGTEAFF	TGTGCCAGCGGACAGGGCATTGGCACTGAAGCTTTCTTT
TRBJ2-1	many	.	TRBV7-8	CASSLAGGRTSEQFF	TGTGCCAGCAGCTTAGCTGGTGGACGGACCAGTGAGCAGTTCTTC
TRBJ2-2	.	.	TRBV27	CASRPLLGTGELFF	TGTGCCAGCAGACCGCTCCTAGGCACCGGGGAGCTGTTTTTT
TRBJ1-4	.	.	TRBV4-3	CASSQERQGWGNEKLFF	TGCGCCAGCAGCCAAGAACGCCAGGGATGGGGTAATGAAAAACTGTTTTTT
TRBJ2-3	.	.	TRBV28	CANGSTDTQYF	TGTGCCAACGGTAGCACAGATACGCAGTATTTT
TRBJ2-1	.	TRBD1	TRBV12-5	CASGLALGDSDYNEQFF	TGTGCTAGTGGTTTGGCTCTAGGGGACAGCGACTACAATGAGCAGTTCTTC
TRBJ1-3	many	.	TRBV12-5	CASGLSGAGAGGSGNTIYF	TGTGCTAGTGGTTTGAGTGGGGCAGGGGCTGGCGGCTCTGGAAACACCATATATTTT
TRBJ2-5	.	.	TRBV6-8	CASSRGELETQYF	TGTGCCAGCAGTCGAGGGGAACTAGAGACCCAGTACTTC
TRBJ2-7	.	TRBD1	TRBV7-8	CANSFPQGAVGEQYF	TGTGCCAACAGCTTTCCACAGGGGGCGGTTGGCGAGCAGTACTTC
TRBJ2-3	.	.	TRBV28	CASSFSSLDTQYF	TGTGCCAGCAGTTTCTCCTCCCTAGACACGCAGTATTTT
TRBJ1-1	many	TRBD1	TRBV4-1	CASSQLRTGRTEAFF	TGCGCCAGCAGCCAATTAAGGACAGGGCGGACTGAAGCTTTCTTT